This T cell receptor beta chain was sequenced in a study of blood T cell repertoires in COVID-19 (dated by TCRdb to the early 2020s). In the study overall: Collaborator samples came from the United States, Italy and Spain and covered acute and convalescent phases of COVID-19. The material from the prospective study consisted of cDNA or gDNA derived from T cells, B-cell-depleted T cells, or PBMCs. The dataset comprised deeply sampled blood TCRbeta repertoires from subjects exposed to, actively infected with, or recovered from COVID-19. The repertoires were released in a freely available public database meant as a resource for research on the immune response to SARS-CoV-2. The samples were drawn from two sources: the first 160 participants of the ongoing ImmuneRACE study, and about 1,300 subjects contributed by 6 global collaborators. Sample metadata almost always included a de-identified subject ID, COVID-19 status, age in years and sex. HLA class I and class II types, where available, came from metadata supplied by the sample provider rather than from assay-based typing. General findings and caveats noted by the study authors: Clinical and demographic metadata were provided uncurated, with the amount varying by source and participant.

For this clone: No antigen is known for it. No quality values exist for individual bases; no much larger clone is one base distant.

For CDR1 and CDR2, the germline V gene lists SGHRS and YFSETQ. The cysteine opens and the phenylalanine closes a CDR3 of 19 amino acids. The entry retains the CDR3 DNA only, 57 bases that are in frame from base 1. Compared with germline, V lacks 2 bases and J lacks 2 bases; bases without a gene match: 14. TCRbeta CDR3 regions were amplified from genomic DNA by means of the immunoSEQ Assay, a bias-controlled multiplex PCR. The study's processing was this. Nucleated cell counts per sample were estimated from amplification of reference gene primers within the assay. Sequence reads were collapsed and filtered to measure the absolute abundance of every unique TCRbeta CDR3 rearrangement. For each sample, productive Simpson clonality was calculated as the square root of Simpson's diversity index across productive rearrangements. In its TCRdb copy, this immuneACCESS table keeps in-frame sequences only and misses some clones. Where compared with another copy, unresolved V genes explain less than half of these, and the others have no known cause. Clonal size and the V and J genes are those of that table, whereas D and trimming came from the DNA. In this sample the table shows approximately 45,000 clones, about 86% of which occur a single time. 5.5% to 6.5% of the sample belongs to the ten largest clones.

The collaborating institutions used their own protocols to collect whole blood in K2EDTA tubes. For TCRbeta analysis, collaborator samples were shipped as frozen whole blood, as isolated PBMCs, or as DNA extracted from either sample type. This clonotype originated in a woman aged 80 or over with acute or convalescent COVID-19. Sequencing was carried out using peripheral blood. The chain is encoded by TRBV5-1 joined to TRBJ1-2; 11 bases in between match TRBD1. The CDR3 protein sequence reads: CASSLNGGDRGYLNYGYTF. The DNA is TGCGCCAGCAGCTTAAACGGCGGGGACAGGGGGTACTTAAACTATGGCTACACCTTC.